The 7 T cell receptor beta chains listed next were all sequenced from one sample in a study of shared clonotypes between healthy human individuals. The method was immunoSEQ multiplex PCR; TCRdb's version includes in-frame clones alone and lacks a portion of them. Among around 370,000 clones listed, about 96% were seen once. The sequenced sample consisted of memory CD8+ T cells sorted from blood. The subset: CD45RO+ cells pooled with CCR7-negative TemRA cells. The receptors derive from a man aged 25 to 40 in good health.

The chain recombines TRBV10-3 with TRBJ2-7; 8 bases are shared with TRBD1. This CDR3 spans 14 amino acids. The trim removed 6 bases at V and 0 bases at J, leaving 4 bases unmatched. Germline values: CDR1 ENHRY, CDR2 SYGVKD. Here the CDR3 reads CAISTGGSSYEQYF. The CDR3 DNA sequence: TGTGCCATCAGCACAGGGGGTAGCTCCTACGAGCAGTACTTC.

This rearrangement joins TRBV10-3 to TRBJ2-7, with D perhaps matching TRBD1 (6 bases). The germline gives CDR1 ENHRY, CDR2 SYGVKD. V gave up 6 bases and J gave up 5 bases, with 11 bases separating them. This CDR3 is 12 amino acids long. Here the CDR3 DNA reads TGTGCCATCAGCCTTACAGGGCACGAGCAGTACTTC. This gives the protein CAISLTGHEQYF.

The gene calls are TRBV28 and TRBJ2-1, with 10 bases that match TRBD2. The germline V gene has CDR1 MDHEN and CDR2 SYDVKM. Unmatched junction bases numbered 9, after V lost 5 bases and J lost 8 bases. This CDR3 has 15 amino acids. The CDR3: CASSNSGTSVYEQFF. The CDR3 region has the DNA TGTGCCAGCAGTAACTCTGGGACTAGCGTTTATGAGCAGTTCTTC. The complete variable domain, with remaining parts taken from reference TRBV28 and TRBJ2-1, reads DVKVTQSSRYLVKRTGEKVFLECVQDMDHENMFWYRQDPGLGLRLIYFSYDVKMKEKGDIPEGYSVSREKKERFSLILESASTNQTSMYLCASSNSGTSVYEQFFGPGTRLTVL.

This clone has just one count. The rearrangement links TRBV19 to TRBJ2-7; D is undetermined. Germline V CDR1 and CDR2: LNHDA, SQIVND (reference sequence). The length of the CDR3 is 15 residues. The V end was cut by 2 bases, the J end by 2 bases, with 13 bases between. CDR3 protein: CASSIWIFHPYEQYF. The CDR3 region has the DNA TGTGCCAGTAGTATATGGATTTTTCACCCCTACGAGCAGTACTTC.

V and J are TRBV6-6 and TRBJ2-1; the D gene is possibly TRBD2 (6 bases). Trimming cost V 7 bases and J 6 bases, with 13 bases left between them. Per germline, CDR1 MNHNY and CDR2 SVGAGI (reference sequence). The CDR3 contains 13 residues. The CDR3 sequence is CASTRLGTNEQFF. The CDR3 DNA reads TGTGCCAGCACCCGACTAGGGACCAATGAGCAGTTCTTC.

J is TRBJ2-2 and V is TRBV27, with TRBD2 matching 7 bases. Germline CDR1 reads MNHEY; CDR2 reads SMNVEV (reference sequence). This CDR3 region has 15 residues. The trim removed 6 bases at V and 1 base at J, leaving 5 bases unmatched. For the CDR3, the DNA is TGTGCCAGCAGCAACCTAGCGGTGAACACCGGGGAGCTGTTTTTT. Protein sequence: CASSNLAVNTGELFF.

The chain links TRBV11-2 to TRBJ2-7; the match to TRBD2 covers 11 bases. J was trimmed by 5 bases and V by 2 bases; bases with no gene match: 8. CDR1 is SGHAT, CDR2 FQNNGV, per germline. CDR3 length: 16 residues. CDR3 bases: TGTGCCAGCAGCTTATTACTAGCGGGAGAGTTTAACGAGCAGTACTTC. It yields the protein CASSLLLAGEFNEQYF.